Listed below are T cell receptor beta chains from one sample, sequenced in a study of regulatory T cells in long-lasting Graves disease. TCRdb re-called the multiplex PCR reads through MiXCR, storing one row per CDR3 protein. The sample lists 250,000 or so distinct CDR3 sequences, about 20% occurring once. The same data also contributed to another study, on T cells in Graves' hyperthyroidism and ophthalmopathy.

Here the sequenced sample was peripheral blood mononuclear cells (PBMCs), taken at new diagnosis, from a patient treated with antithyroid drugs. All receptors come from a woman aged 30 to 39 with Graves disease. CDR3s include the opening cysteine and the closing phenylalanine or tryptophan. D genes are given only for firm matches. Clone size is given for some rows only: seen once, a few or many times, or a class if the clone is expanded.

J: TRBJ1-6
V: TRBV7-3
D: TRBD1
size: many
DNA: TGTGCCAGCAGCCGGGGACAGGGTGGAAATTCACCCCTCCACTTT
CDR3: CASSRGQGGNSPLHF

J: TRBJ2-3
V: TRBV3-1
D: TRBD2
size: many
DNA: TGTGCCAGCAGCCAAGAAAGACTAGCGGGCACAGATACGCAGTATTTT
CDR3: CASSQERLAGTDTQYF

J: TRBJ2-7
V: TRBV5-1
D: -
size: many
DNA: TGCGCCAGCAGCTTTGGCGTCAGCTCCTACGAGCAGTACTTC
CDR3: CASSFGVSSYEQYF

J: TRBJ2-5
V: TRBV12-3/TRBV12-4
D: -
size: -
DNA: TGTGCCAGCAGTTCGACCCGGGAGTACCGAAAGACCCAGTACTTC
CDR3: CASSSTREYRKTQYF

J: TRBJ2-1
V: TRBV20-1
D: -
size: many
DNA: TGCAGTGCTAGTCTCGGGGGCTCCTACAATGAGCAGTTCTTC
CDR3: CSASLGGSYNEQFF

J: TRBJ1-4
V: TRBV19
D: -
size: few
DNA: TGTGCCAGTAGTATAAGGAGCTCTAATGAAAAACTGTTTTTT
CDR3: CASSIRSSNEKLFF

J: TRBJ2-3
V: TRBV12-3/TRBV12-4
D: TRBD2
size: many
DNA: TGTGCCAGCAGTCTCCCCCGTGGTAGCGGGACTTCTTTT
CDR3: CASSLPRGSGTSF

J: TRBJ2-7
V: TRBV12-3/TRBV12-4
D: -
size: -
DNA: TGTGCCAGCAGCGCTGATCCCTCTACCCTCTCCTACGAGCAGTACTTC
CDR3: CASSADPSTLSYEQYF

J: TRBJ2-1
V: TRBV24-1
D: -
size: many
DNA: TGTGCCACCAGTGATTCGTACTTCGAGGGTGAGCAGTTCTTC
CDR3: CATSDSYFEGEQFF

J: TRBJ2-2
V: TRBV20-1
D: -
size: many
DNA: TGCAGTGCTAGTCCGGAGGGGAGGCGCACCGGGGAGCTGTTTTTT
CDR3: CSASPEGRRTGELFF

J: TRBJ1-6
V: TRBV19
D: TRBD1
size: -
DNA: TGTGCCAGTAGTTCTGCGGGACAGTTGACACCCCTCCACTTT
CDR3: CASSSAGQLTPLHF

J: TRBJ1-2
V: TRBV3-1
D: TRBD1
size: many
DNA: TGTGCCAGCAGCCAAGAGGGGGACAGAGCCTATGGCTACACCTTC
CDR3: CASSQEGDRAYGYTF

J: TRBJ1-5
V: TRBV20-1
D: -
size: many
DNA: TGCAGTGCCACTCTGGGGCCAGTTAGCAATCAGCCCCAGCATTTT
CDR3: CSATLGPVSNQPQHF

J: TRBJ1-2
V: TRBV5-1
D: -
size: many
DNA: TGCGCCAGCAGCTTGGCCGTCGGGAGCTATGGCTACACCTTC
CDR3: CASSLAVGSYGYTF

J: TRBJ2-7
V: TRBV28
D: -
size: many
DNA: TGTGCCAGCACCAGGGTACACGAGCAGTACTTC
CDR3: CASTRVHEQYF

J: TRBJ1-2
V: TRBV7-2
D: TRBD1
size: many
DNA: TGTGCCAGCAGCGATCCCCAGACAGGGGACTATGGCTACACCTTC
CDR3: CASSDPQTGDYGYTF

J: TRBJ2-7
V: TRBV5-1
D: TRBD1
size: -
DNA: TGCGCCAGCAGCTCACGCGGGACAGGGACCTACGAGCAGTACTTC
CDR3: CASSSRGTGTYEQYF

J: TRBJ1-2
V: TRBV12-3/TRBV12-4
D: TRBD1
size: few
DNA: TGTGCCAGCAGTTTAGTAGGGACAGCGACGGGCTACACCTTC
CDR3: CASSLVGTATGYTF

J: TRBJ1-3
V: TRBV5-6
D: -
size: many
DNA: TGTGCCAGCAGCTTGTTCCAGGGGTCCAGAAACACCATATATTTT
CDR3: CASSLFQGSRNTIYF

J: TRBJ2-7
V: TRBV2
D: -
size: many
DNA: TGTGCCAGCATTTATCAACCAGGCTCCTACGAGCAGTACTTC
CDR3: CASIYQPGSYEQYF

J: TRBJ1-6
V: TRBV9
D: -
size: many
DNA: TGTGCCAGCAGCGTAGATGGGGACCCTAATTCACCCCTCCACTTT
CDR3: CASSVDGDPNSPLHF

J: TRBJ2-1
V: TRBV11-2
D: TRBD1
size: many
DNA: TGTGCCAGCAGCCTTACAGGGGGCGAAAACAATGAGCAGTTCTTC
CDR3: CASSLTGGENNEQFF

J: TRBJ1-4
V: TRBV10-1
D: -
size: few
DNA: TGCGCCAGCACCAGGGTGAGGGGACATGAAAAACTGTTTTTT
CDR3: CASTRVRGHEKLFF

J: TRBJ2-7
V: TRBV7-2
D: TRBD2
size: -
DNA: TGTGCCAGCAGCCAAGTCGGGGGGTTGACTAGTCAAGGAGGTCGGAGTTTTGTCTACGAGCAGTACTTC
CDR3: CASSQVGGLTSQGGRSFVYEQYF

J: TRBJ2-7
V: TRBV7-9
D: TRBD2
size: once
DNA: TGTGCCAGCAGCTTAGGGACTAGCGGGAGGGCGGAGTACTTC
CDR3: CASSLGTSGRAEYF

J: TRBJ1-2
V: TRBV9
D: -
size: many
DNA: TGTGCCAGCAGCGTAGAACCCAACTATGGCTACACCTTC
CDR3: CASSVEPNYGYTF

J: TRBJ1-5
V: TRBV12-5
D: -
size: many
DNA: TGTGCTAGTGGTTTGGTAAGGGGTGAACAGCCCCAGCATTTT
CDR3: CASGLVRGEQPQHF

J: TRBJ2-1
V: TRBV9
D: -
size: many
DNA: TGTGCCAGCAGCGTAGGAGGGGCGGTGGACAATGAGCAGTTCTTC
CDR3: CASSVGGAVDNEQFF

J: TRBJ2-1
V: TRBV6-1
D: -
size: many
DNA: TGTGCCAGCGGAACAAGCCCGACATACAATGAGCAGTTCTTC
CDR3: CASGTSPTYNEQFF

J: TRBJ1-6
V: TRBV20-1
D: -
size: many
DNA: TGCAGTGCTAGATTTTCAGGGTCGTTTGGTTCACCCCTCCACTTT
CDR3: CSARFSGSFGSPLHF

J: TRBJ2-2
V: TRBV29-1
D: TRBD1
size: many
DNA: TGCAGCGTTCGGGGGACAGGGGACACCGGGGAGCTGTTTTTT
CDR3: CSVRGTGDTGELFF

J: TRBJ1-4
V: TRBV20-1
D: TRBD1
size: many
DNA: TGCAGTGCTCGACAGGGGGGAAAACTGTTTTTT
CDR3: CSARQGGKLFF

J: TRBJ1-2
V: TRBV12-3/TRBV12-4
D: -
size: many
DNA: TGTGCCAGCAGTCCGACAGGACCCGGTAGCTACACCTTC
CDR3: CASSPTGPGSYTF

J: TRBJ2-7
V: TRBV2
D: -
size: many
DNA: TGTGCCAGCCGGTACAGCTCCTACGAGCAGTACTTC
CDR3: CASRYSSYEQYF

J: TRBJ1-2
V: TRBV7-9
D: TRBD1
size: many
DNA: TGTGCCAGCAGCTGGGACAGGGCGGGGGGCTACACCTTC
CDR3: CASSWDRAGGYTF

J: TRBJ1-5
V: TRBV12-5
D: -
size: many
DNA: TGTGCTAGTGGTTTTTCCCCGGGCAATCAGCCCCAGCATTTT
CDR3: CASGFSPGNQPQHF

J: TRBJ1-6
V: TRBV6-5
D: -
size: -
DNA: TGTGCCAGCAGTTTAGAAGGGGGGATGGCAGGTTCACCCCTCCACTTT
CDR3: CASSLEGGMAGSPLHF

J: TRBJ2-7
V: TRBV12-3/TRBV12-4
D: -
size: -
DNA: TGTGCCAGCAGTCAACTCGACGGCTACGAGCAGTACTTC
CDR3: CASSQLDGYEQYF

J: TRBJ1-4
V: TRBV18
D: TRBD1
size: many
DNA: TGTGCCAGCTCACCGGACCGGACAGGAGGTGAAAAACTGTTTTTT
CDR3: CASSPDRTGGEKLFF